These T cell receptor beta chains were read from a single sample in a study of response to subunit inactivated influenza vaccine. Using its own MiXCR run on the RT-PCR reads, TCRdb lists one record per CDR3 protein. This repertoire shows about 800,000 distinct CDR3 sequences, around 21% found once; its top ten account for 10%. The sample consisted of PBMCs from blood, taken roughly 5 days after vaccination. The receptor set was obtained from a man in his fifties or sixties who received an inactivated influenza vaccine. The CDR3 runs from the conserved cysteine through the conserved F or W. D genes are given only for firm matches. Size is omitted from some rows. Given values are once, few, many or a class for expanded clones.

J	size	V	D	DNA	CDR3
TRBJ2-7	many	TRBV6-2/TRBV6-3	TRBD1	TGTGCCAGCAACGATCGGGACAGGGGGCTCTACGAGCAGTACTTC	CASNDRDRGLYEQYF
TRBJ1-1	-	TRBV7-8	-	TGTGCCAGCAGCAGGGGAAATCAGAACACTGAAGCTTTCTTT	CASSRGNQNTEAFF
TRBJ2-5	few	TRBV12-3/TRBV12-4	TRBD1	TGTGCCAGCAGTTCTTCAGGGGGCATCGAGACCCAGTACTTC	CASSSSGGIETQYF
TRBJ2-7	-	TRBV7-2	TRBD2	TGTGCCAGCAGCTTGGGGAGCGGGAGGGCCTACGAGCAGTACTTC	CASSLGSGRAYEQYF
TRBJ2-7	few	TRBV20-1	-	TGCAGTGCTAGAGATCTCGGGGCAGGGATCGACAACGAGCAGTACTTC	CSARDLGAGIDNEQYF
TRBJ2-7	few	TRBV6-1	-	TGTGCCAGCAGTGCCTCACAGGTGCCCTACGAGCAGTACTTC	CASSASQVPYEQYF
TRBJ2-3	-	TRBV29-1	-	TGCAGCGCTGACGGTGTGATACAGTATGGGGGTCACTACACAGATACGCAGTATTTT	CSADGVIQYGGHYTDTQYF
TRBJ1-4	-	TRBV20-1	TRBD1	TGCAGTGCTACGACAGGGGGTAATGAAAAACTGTTTTTT	CSATTGGNEKLFF
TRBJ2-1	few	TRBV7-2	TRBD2	TGTGCCAGCAGCTTATGGACTAGCGGGAGCGGTGAGCAGTTCTTC	CASSLWTSGSGEQFF
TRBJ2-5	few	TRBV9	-	TGTGCCAGCGGTCCCGGACAGCAAGAGACCCAGTACTTC	CASGPGQQETQYF
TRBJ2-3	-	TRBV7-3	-	TGTGCCAGCAGCTTAAGTACTGCGGCTCCAGATACGCAGTATTTT	CASSLSTAAPDTQYF
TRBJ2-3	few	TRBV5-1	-	TGCGCCAGCAGCTTGGCCCGGTGGGAGAAACGGGAGGATACGCAGTATTTT	CASSLARWEKREDTQYF
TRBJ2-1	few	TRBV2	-	TGTGCCAGCAGATCCGGGGCTCACATCTACAATGAGCAGTTCTTC	CASRSGAHIYNEQFF
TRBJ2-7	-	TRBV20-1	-	TGCAGTGCTAGAGACCGCGAACGAACCGAGCAGTACTTC	CSARDRERTEQYF
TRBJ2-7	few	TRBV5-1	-	TGCGCCAGCAGCTTGCTAGGGAGGAACTACGAGCAGTACTTC	CASSLLGRNYEQYF
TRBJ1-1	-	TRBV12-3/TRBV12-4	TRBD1	TGTGCCAGCAGTTTATGGGGAGTTGGACAGGGAGGGACTGAAGCTTTCTTT	CASSLWGVGQGGTEAFF
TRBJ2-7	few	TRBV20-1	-	TGCAGTGCTAGAGATCTTAAGGGACCTCTCTACGAGCAGTACTTC	CSARDLKGPLYEQYF
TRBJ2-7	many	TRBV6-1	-	TGTGCCGTCGGACGGAGCTCCTACGAGCAGTACTTC	CAVGRSSYEQYF
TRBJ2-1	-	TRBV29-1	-	TGCAGCGGGACCGGACTCCACAATGAGCAGTTCTTC	CSGTGLHNEQFF
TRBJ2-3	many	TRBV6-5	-	TGTGCCAGCAGTTTACGGGCGGGCACAGATACGCAGTATTTT	CASSLRAGTDTQYF
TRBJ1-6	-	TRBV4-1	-	TGCGCCAGCAGCCAAGTCGGGTCGAAAGGTGCACCCCTCCACTTT	CASSQVGSKGAPLHF
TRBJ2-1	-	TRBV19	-	TGTGCCGGTAGTATTAGAACGGGGAGCTCCTACAATGAGCAGTTCTTC	CAGSIRTGSSYNEQFF
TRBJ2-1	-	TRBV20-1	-	TGCAGTGCCGATCGCCGGGATTCCTACAATGAGCAGTTCTTC	CSADRRDSYNEQFF
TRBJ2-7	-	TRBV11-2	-	TGTGCCAGCAGCTATCATTATCGGGGCTCCCACGAGCAGTACTTC	CASSYHYRGSHEQYF
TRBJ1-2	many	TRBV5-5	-	TGTGCCAGCAGCTTCGGGACGTCCTATGGCTACACCTTC	CASSFGTSYGYTF
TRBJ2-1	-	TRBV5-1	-	TGCGCCAGCAGGCAGGGGAAGAATGAGCAGTTCTTC	CASRQGKNEQFF
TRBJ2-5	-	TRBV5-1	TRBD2	TGCGCCAGCAAGACTAGCGGGTTAGGAGAGACCCAGTACTTC	CASKTSGLGETQYF
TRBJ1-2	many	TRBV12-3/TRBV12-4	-	TGTGCCAGCAGTTTCGGATTAAGAGGCTACACCTTC	CASSFGLRGYTF
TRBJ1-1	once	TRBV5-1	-	TGCGCCAGCGGCTTTGACGGACTGAACACTGAAGCTTTCTTT	CASGFDGLNTEAFF
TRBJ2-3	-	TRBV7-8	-	TGTGCCAGCAGCCCAGAGTTACCCACAGATACGCAGTATTTT	CASSPELPTDTQYF
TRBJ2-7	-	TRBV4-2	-	TGTGCCAGCAGCCAAGAATTGTCAGGGGGGCTTTACGAGCAGTACTTC	CASSQELSGGLYEQYF
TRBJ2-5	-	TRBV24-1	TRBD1	TGTGCCACCAGTGACGCTACAGGGGCCAAGGCCCAGTACTTC	CATSDATGAKAQYF
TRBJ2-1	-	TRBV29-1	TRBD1	TGCAGCGTTTCAAGTACGGGGGACAGGAATGAGCAGTTCTTC	CSVSSTGDRNEQFF